This T cell receptor (beta chain) was sequenced for a study of blood T cell repertoires in COVID-19 (dated by TCRdb to about 2020). For context, the study as a whole: Collaborator samples came from the United States, Italy and Spain and covered acute and convalescent phases of COVID-19. The material from the prospective study consisted of cDNA or gDNA derived from T cells, B-cell-depleted T cells, or PBMCs. The dataset comprised deeply sampled blood TCRbeta repertoires from subjects exposed to, actively infected with, or recovered from COVID-19. The repertoires were released in a freely available public database intended as a resource for research on the immune response to SARS-CoV-2. The samples were drawn from the first 160 participants of the ongoing ImmuneRACE study and from over a thousand subjects provided by 6 global collaborators. Nearly every sample came with metadata listing a de-identified subject ID, COVID-19 status, age in years and sex. Where available, HLA class I and class II types were obtained from metadata supplied by the sample provider rather than from assay-based typing.

The CDR3 goes from the cysteine to the phenylalanine over 12 residues. Only the CDR3 DNA is retained, 36 bases long and in frame from the first base. The junction shows trimming of 6 bases on V and 3 bases on J, and the gene matches do not reach 2 bases of it. Whole blood was collected in K2EDTA tubes by collaborating institutions according to the institutions' own protocols. For TCRbeta analysis, collaborators shipped samples as frozen whole blood, isolated PBMCs, or DNA extracted from either of those sample types. Results and caveats for the whole study, not just this receptor: The quantity of clinical and demographic metadata differed by source and by participant and was supplied without curation.

TCRbeta CDR3 regions were amplified from genomic DNA by means of the immunoSEQ Assay, a bias-controlled multiplex PCR. The original methods were these. Nucleated cell counts per sample were estimated from amplification of reference gene primers within the assay. To quantify the absolute abundance of each unique TCRbeta CDR3 rearrangement, sequence reads were collapsed and filtered. Productive Simpson clonality was computed per sample as the square root of Simpson's diversity index over productive rearrangements. The immuneACCESS repertoire file appears here via TCRdb, limited to in-frame rearrangements. These files lack a portion of the clones; in checked studies, under half of the deficit traces to unresolved V genes, and the cause of the others is not known. V, J and clone size reflect that table, while D and trimming were determined from the DNA. In this sample the table shows 200,000 to 250,000 clones, 65% to 90% of which occur a single time. The top ten constitute approximately 7.4% of the sample.

Details on this clone: It lacks a known antigen. No much larger clone is present one base from it, and per-base qualities are unavailable. The sample carries other DNA sequences with the same CDR3.

Sequencing was carried out using peripheral blood. This sequence uses TRBV12-3 or TRBV12-4 and TRBJ2-7; the central 7 bases match TRBD1. This TCR was recovered from a woman aged 50 to 60 with acute or convalescent COVID-19. At the DNA level, the sequence is TGTGCCAGCAGCCGGGACAGCTACGAGCAGTACTTC. Its protein product is CASSRDSYEQYF.